This T cell receptor (beta chain) is drawn from a study of cytomegalovirus exposure and HLA in healthy donors. The primer mix had 60 Vbeta and 13 Jbeta primers. Assay used: immunoSEQ multiplex PCR; TCRdb lists only in-frame clones, some missing. The sample has more than 95,000 clones, around three quarters seen once; the top ten hold roughly 3.1%. J was trimmed by 0 bases and V by 9 bases; bases with no gene match: 2. The CDR3 loop spans 13 amino acids. Per germline, CDR1 LNHDA and CDR2 SQIVND (reference sequence). The sample comprised PBMCs. The V call is TRBV19, the J call TRBJ1-5; 7 nucleotides match TRBD1. This receptor was identified in a man aged 25-45 years in good health and CMV-seronegative. CDR3 sequence (DNA): TGTGCCAGCGGGACAGTTAGCAATCAGCCCCAGCATTTT. This codes for CASGTVSNQPQHF.